A single sample gave rise to the 7 T cell receptor beta chains below, sequenced in a study of human T cells and chemical hapten exposure. Described time point: healthy volunteer bleed at 2 weeks. The authors' total RNA extraction used unfractionated whole blood. One entry per CDR3 protein, called by TCRdb with MiXCR from the RACE reads. The repertoire has some 46,000 distinct CDR3 sequences, around 4.1% of them found once; the top ten carry about 1.6%. The sequenced sample was whole blood. These receptors originate from a female donor in good health. Some clones in this sample may be carry-over from other donors' samples.

This clonotype was seen a few times. The chain recombines TRBV11-3 with TRBJ2-4, with D perhaps matching TRBD1 or TRBD2 (5 bases each). The length of the CDR3 is 14 residues. Germline V gene lookup returns CDR1 SGHNT and CDR2 YENEEA. Trimming took off 1 base at V and 3 bases at J, with 7 bases between the two ends. The CDR3 loop is CASSLGDVKNIQYF. As DNA, the CDR3 is TGTGCCAGCAGCTTAGGGGACGTCAAAAACATTCAGTACTTC.

The sample holds many counts of this clonotype. J is TRBJ2-3 and V is TRBV25-1; possible D gene TRBD1, 6 bases. CDR1 and CDR2 from the germline V gene are MGHDK and SYGVNS. The V end lost 3 bases, the J end lost 6 bases, and 16 bases lay between the germline ends. The CDR3 has 15 amino acids. CDR3 coding DNA: TGTGCCAGCAGTGATGGGGCAGGGGTGGTGGATACGCAGTATTTT. Its protein product is CASSDGAGVVDTQYF. Full variable domain (outside the CDR3, taken from reference TRBV25-1 and TRBJ2-3): EADIYQTPRYLVIGTGKKITLECSQTMGHDKMYWYQQDPGMELHLIHYSYGVNSTEKGDLSSESTVSRIRTEHFPLTLESARPSHTSQYLCASSDGAGVVDTQYFGPGTRLTVL.

V and J are TRBV11-1 and TRBJ2-3; 7 nucleotides align to TRBD1. Germline CDR1 reads SGHAT; CDR2 reads FQDESV (reference sequence). CDR3 length: 20 residues. V shed 5 bases and J 2 bases; nucleotides not matched to a gene: 22. CDR3 protein: CASSRPASITGTDFTDTQYF. The CDR3 nucleotides are TGTGCCAGCAGCCGACCCGCAAGCATCACAGGGACAGACTTCACAGATACGCAGTATTTT.

In this sample, this clonotype turned up many times. The chain carries TRBV5-1 and TRBJ2-2; weak D call: TRBD1 (5 bases). Germline V gene sequence: CDR1 SGHRS, CDR2 YFSETQ. Trimming removed 0 bases from V and 0 bases from J, with 12 bases in between. This CDR3 contains 17 residues. DNA of the CDR3: TGCGCCAGCAGCTTGGAGCCAGGGTCAGCGAACACCGGGGAGCTGTTTTTT. Translated: CASSLEPGSANTGELFF. The full variable domain, its missing parts supplied by reference TRBV5-1 and TRBJ2-2, is KAGVTQTPRYLIKTRGQQVTLSCSPISGHRSVSWYQQTPGQGLQFLFEYFSETQRNKGNFPGRFSGRQFSNSRSEMNVSTLELGDSALYLCASSLEPGSANTGELFFGEGSRLTVL.

This clonotype was detected many times. The V and J genes are TRBV28 and TRBJ2-6, with 7 bases matching TRBD1. V was clipped by 4 bases and J by 2 bases; unmatched bases: 2. CDR1 is MDHEN, CDR2 SYDVKM, per germline. The CDR3 covers 15 residues. The CDR3 bases are TGTGCCAGCAGTTATACAGGGGCTGGGGCCAACGTCCTGACTTTC. Its protein product is CASSYTGAGANVLTF. Based on the CDR3 plus reference TRBV28 and TRBJ2-6, the full variable domain is DVKVTQSSRYLVKRTGEKVFLECVQDMDHENMFWYRQDPGLGLRLIYFSYDVKMKEKGDIPEGYSVSREKKERFSLILESASTNQTSMYLCASSYTGAGANVLTFGAGSRLTVL.

This clonotype was counted at least ten times. This chain joins TRBV29-1 and TRBJ2-1; 12 positions match TRBD2. Germline trimming cut 4 bases from V and 1 base from J; bases unmatched to any gene: 2. This CDR3 contains 15 residues. The germline CDR1 and CDR2 sequences are SQVTM and ANQGSEA. The CDR3 region is CSVGLAGGSYNEQFF. The CDR3 coding sequence is TGCAGCGTTGGGCTAGCGGGGGGGTCCTACAATGAGCAGTTCTTC.

This clonotype came up many times. This rearrangement joins TRBV6-5 to TRBJ2-5; D unresolved. Germline-derived CDR1 and CDR2 are MNHEY and SVGAGI. The CDR3 sequence is 13 residues long. V lost 0 bases and J lost 7, with 9 bases in between. The CDR3 nucleotides are TGTGCCAGCAGTTACTCTGGCCCGGGGACCCAGTACTTC. Encoded protein: CASSYSGPGTQYF.